This TCR beta chain originates from a study of blood T cell repertoires in COVID-19. Study background: Collection of acute and convalescent COVID-19 samples took place in the United States, Italy and Spain. PBMCs, B-cell-depleted T cells, or T cells were the source of the cDNA or gDNA that made up the material.

The authors' processing: Counts of nucleated cells, estimated from reference gene primer amplification, were obtained. Sequencing used immunoSEQ multiplex PCR; TCRdb keeps in-frame clones, though not all of them. The V and J calls and clone size are taken from that table; D and trimming were inferred from the DNA. The sample has about 170,000 clones; around 84% are singletons. Trimming removed 8 bases from V and 5 bases from J, with 15 bases in between. In germline, CDR1 is SNHLY, CDR2 FYNNEI. The CDR3 totals 13 residues. This clone came up once. Recruited during active infection, patients (from Seattle) were subsequently followed longitudinally.

The sequenced material came from peripheral blood. V and J are TRBV2 and TRBJ1-1; tentatively, D is TRBD1 (5 bases). This TCR was sampled from a woman in her 70s with COVID-19, enrolled during active disease. CDR3 sequence (DNA): TGTGCCAGCCCTGATAAGGGGATTACTGAAGCTTTCTTT. Its protein is CASPDKGITEAFF.